This TCR beta chain was captured by sequencing in a study of blood T cell repertoires in COVID-19. On the study more broadly: The study drew acute and convalescent COVID-19 samples from the United States, Italy and Spain. Sources were T cells, B-cell-depleted T cells, or PBMCs; the material itself was cDNA or gDNA.

Generated by immunoSEQ multiplex PCR, the TCRdb table keeps only in-frame clones and is missing some. The sample comprises about 300,000 clones, 86% of which are singletons, and over 2% rests with the top ten. The germline V gene encodes CDR1 MDHEN and CDR2 SYDVKM. The V and J ends lost 10 bases and 2 bases, in that order; junction bases with no gene match: 11. The CDR3 extends over 15 amino acids. Study members were between about 18 and 95 years old and lived in 24 US regions. Donors were grouped by their self-reported clinical history. Sequencing used PBMCs or T cells enriched from blood (not recorded which). The TCR originated in a woman aged 18-35 years who had recovered from COVID-19. V usage is TRBV28 and J usage is TRBJ1-2, with TRBD1 matching 9 bases. The CDR3 here is CATSPAGTGNYGYTF. CDR3 DNA sequence: TGTGCCACCTCACCGGCCGGGACAGGGAACTATGGCTACACCTTC.